These 23 T cell receptor beta chains were all obtained from the same sample, sequenced in a study of technical replicates of blood from a handful of donors. Clones were read by immunoSEQ multiplex PCR, and TCRdb kept only the in-frame ones, dropping some. The sample shows fewer than 100,000 clones, just under 95% of them seen only once. Sequencing input: T cells isolated from PBMCs. The receptors stem from a human donor in good health.

The V call is TRBV7-9, the J call TRBJ2-1, with TRBD2 matching 7 bases. Trimming cost V 6 bases and J 6 bases; bases outside gene matches: 8. The CDR3 length is 14 residues. Germline V gene sequence: CDR1 SEHNR, CDR2 FQNEAQ (reference sequence). This CDR3 is CASRRLADANEQFF. DNA of the CDR3: TGTGCCAGCAGGCGGCTAGCGGACGCCAATGAGCAGTTCTTC.

CDR3 sequence (DNA): TGTGCCAGCAGTTACCTGCGCGGGAGCGAGACCCAGTACTTC. It encodes CASSYLRGSETQYF. J is TRBJ2-5 and V is TRBV6-5, with 7 bases aligning to TRBD2. Germline CDR1 is MNHEY and CDR2 is SVGAGI. Trimming cost V 2 bases and J 5 bases; bases outside gene matches: 5. The CDR3 spans 14 residues.

This clone was seen once. The rearrangement joins TRBV27 to TRBJ1-1, with D perhaps matching TRBD1 (6 bases). The CDR3 runs 15 residues. Germline loops: CDR1 MNHEY, CDR2 SMNVEV (reference sequence). V was clipped by 5 bases and J by 2 bases, with 15 bases between them. The CDR3 loop is CASSPGGGSNTEAFF. The CDR3 DNA reads as TGTGCCAGCAGTCCTGGGGGCGGTAGCAACACTGAAGCTTTCTTT.

This chain uses TRBV10-3 with TRBJ1-5, with 8 bases identical to TRBD1. Per germline, CDR1 ENHRY and CDR2 SYGVKD. V shed 0 bases, J shed 0 bases, and the junction held 1 base outside the gene matches. This CDR3 has 16 residues. DNA of the CDR3: TGTGCCATCAGTGAGTCGGACAGGGCTAGCAATCAGCCCCAGCATTTT. Translated, it gives CAISESDRASNQPQHF.

The J gene is TRBJ2-1, the V gene TRBV6-5; 10 bases line up with TRBD2. CDR1 and CDR2 (germline): MNHEY, SVGAGI. The CDR3 contains 14 residues. Trimming removed 5 bases from V and 5 bases from J; junction bases left unmatched: 3. The CDR3 sequence is CASSPGTSDNEQFF. For the CDR3, the DNA is TGTGCCAGCAGTCCGGGGACTAGCGACAATGAGCAGTTCTTC.

The genes are TRBV6-1 and TRBJ1-1; D might be TRBD1 (6 bases). V lost 9 bases and J 4 bases, leaving 12 bases between the germline ends. This CDR3 has 12 residues. Per the germline V gene, CDR1 is MNHNS and CDR2 is SASEGT. CDR3 bases: TGTGCCAGTATGAACAGGGTCACTGAAGCTTTCTTT. It is translated as CASMNRVTEAFF.

This clone was counted only a few times. V gene TRBV20-1 combines with J gene TRBJ2-1; no clear D. CDR1 and CDR2 (germline): DFQATT, SNEGSKA (reference sequence). Trimming removed 3 bases at V and 6 bases at J, with 6 bases between. CDR3 length: 11 residues. The CDR3, as DNA: TGCAGTGCTAGCCCCCGCAATGAGCAGTTCTTC. Translating gives CSASPRNEQFF.

This clone was counted only a few times. The chain employs TRBV18 and TRBJ1-1, with unresolved D. Germline V gene sequence: CDR1 KGHSH, CDR2 LQKENI. The V end lost 3 bases, the J end lost 1 base, and 9 bases lay between the germline ends. The CDR3 has 14 residues. The DNA for the CDR3 is TGTGCCAGCTCACCGAGGGCCCCGAACACTGAAGCTTTCTTT. Translating it yields CASSPRAPNTEAFF.

The chain combines TRBV19 with TRBJ1-2, with 7 bases fitting TRBD1. The CDR3 spans 16 residues. Trimming took 5 bases from V and 0 from J; bases not matched to a gene: 9. Germline values: CDR1 LNHDA, CDR2 SQIVND (reference sequence). In DNA form, the CDR3 reads TGTGCCAGTAGTGCCGGGACAGTAAAAACTAACTATGGCTACACCTTC. It encodes CASSAGTVKTNYGYTF.

The J gene is TRBJ2-7, the V gene TRBV6-1, with TRBD2 matching over 7 bases. V lost 8 bases, J lost 0 bases, and 4 bases stayed unmatched. The CDR3 is 13 residues long. Germline CDR1 and CDR2: MNHNS and SASEGT. The CDR3 bases are TGTGCCAGCCACCCTAGCGGCTCCTACGAGCAGTACTTC. As protein: CASHPSGSYEQYF.

V gene TRBV4-2 combines with J gene TRBJ2-2, with D uncertain. Germline V CDR1 and CDR2: LGHNA, YNFKEQ. V lost 1 base, J lost 3 bases, and 12 bases lay in between. This CDR3 is 16 amino acids long. The CDR3 bases are TGTGCCAGCAGCCAAGGTCAATGGCTAGACACCGGGGAGCTGTTTTTT. Translation gives CASSQGQWLDTGELFF.

This chain uses TRBV7-2 with TRBJ2-1; 10 nucleotides agree with TRBD2. This CDR3 is 17 amino acids long. From germline, CDR1 is SGHTA and CDR2 FQGNSA. The trim removed 2 bases at V and 8 bases at J, leaving 12 bases unmatched. CDR3 in DNA: TGTGCCAGCAGCTTAATGGCTAGCGGGAGCCAAATGGATGAGCAGTTCTTC. It codes for CASSLMASGSQMDEQFF.

This sequence joins TRBV27 and TRBJ2-7, with D possibly TRBD1 on 6 matching bases. Germline V CDR1 and CDR2: MNHEY, SMNVEV (reference sequence). The CDR3 totals 13 residues. V lost 2 bases to trimming and J lost 4 bases, with 9 bases between them. The CDR3 here is CASSLGTSYEQYF. In DNA form, the CDR3 reads TGTGCCAGCAGTTTAGGGACAAGTTACGAGCAGTACTTC.

The chain recombines TRBV6-5 with TRBJ2-5, with D possibly being TRBD2 (6 bases). The V gene's germline CDR1 is MNHEY and CDR2 SVGAGI. The CDR3 is made up of 14 amino acids. The V end lost 2 bases, the J end lost 9 bases, and 16 bases lay between the germline ends. The CDR3: CASSYVSGTQAQYF. CDR3 sequence (DNA): TGTGCCAGCAGTTACGTGTCAGGGACTCAGGCCCAGTACTTC.

The rearrangement joins TRBV28 to TRBJ2-7, with TRBD1 matching over 7 bases. CDR1 MDHEN and CDR2 SYDVKM come from the germline V gene. The trim removed 6 bases at V and 6 bases at J, leaving 5 bases unmatched. The CDR3 sequence is 12 residues long. CDR3 residues: CASSLDRVEQYF. CDR3 coding DNA: TGTGCCAGCAGCCTAGACAGGGTCGAGCAGTACTTC.

The table lists this clone with a count of one. The chain uses TRBV28 and TRBJ1-2; perhaps TRBD1 as D (5 bases). V gave up 6 bases and J gave up 5 bases, with 19 bases separating them. Germline V gene sequence: CDR1 MDHEN, CDR2 SYDVKM. This CDR3 contains 15 residues. CDR3 region: CASRHATGVGYGYTF. The CDR3 coding sequence is TGTGCCAGCAGACACGCGACGGGGGTGGGGTATGGCTACACCTTC.

The chain links TRBV10-3 to TRBJ2-3, with a weak D call TRBD2 (7 bases). Germline V lookup: CDR1 ENHRY, CDR2 SYGVKD. The CDR3 is 14 amino acids. The V gene lost 3 bases and the J gene lost 14 bases, with 21 bases spanning the gap. The CDR3, as DNA: TGTGCCATCAGTGACTCTCGTCAGCCCGGGGGGCGGTATTTT. Its protein is CAISDSRQPGGRYF.

The rearrangement joins TRBV9 to TRBJ1-2; D gene unclear. This CDR3 is built from 14 residues. The V gene's germline CDR1 is SGDLS and CDR2 YYNGEE. Trimming stripped 4 bases from V and 4 bases from J, with 14 bases between. Here the CDR3 DNA reads TGTGCCAGCAGCACCGAGGAGAGCTCCTATGGCTACACCTTC. Protein sequence: CASSTEESSYGYTF. Combining the CDR3 with reference TRBV9 and TRBJ1-2 gives the whole variable domain DSGVTQTPKHLITATGQRVTLRCSPRSGDLSVYWYQQSLDQGLQFLIQYYNGEERAKGNILERFSAQQFPDLHSELNLSSLELGDSALYFCASSTEESSYGYTFGSGTRLTVV.

This clone was counted once. The V and J genes are TRBV27 and TRBJ2-3; tentatively, D is TRBD1 (6 bases). The germline V and J ends were trimmed by 5 bases and 2 bases, with 14 bases remaining between them. Germline V lookup: CDR1 MNHEY, CDR2 SMNVEV (reference sequence). The CDR3 loop spans 15 amino acids. Here the CDR3 DNA reads TGTGCCAGCAGTCCCCAAGGGGGAGACACAGATACGCAGTATTTT. Encoded protein: CASSPQGGDTDTQYF.

The rearrangement joins TRBV6-1 to TRBJ1-5; D is perhaps TRBD1 (6 bases). V was cut by 3 bases and J by 5 bases, with 11 bases left in between. Germline V gives CDR1 MNHNS, CDR2 SASEGT. The CDR3 loop spans 14 amino acids. The CDR3 bases are TGTGCCAGCAGTGATGCTCCAGGGGATCAGCCCCAGCATTTT. This sequence encodes CASSDAPGDQPQHF.

The chain combines TRBV19 with TRBJ2-2, with 9 bases aligning to TRBD2. J lost 3 bases, V lost 7 bases, and 12 bases had no gene match. CDR1 is LNHDA and CDR2 is SQIVND in the germline V gene (reference sequence). The CDR3 is 17 amino acids. This CDR3 reads CASTVGLAHTYTGELFF. The CDR3 nucleotides are TGTGCCAGTACCGTAGGACTAGCGCATACTTACACCGGGGAGCTGTTTTTT.

J is TRBJ2-7 and V is TRBV6-1, with a tentative D call TRBD1 (6 bases). Per the germline V gene, CDR1 is MNHNS and CDR2 is SASEGT. V lost 4 bases, J lost 1 base, and 11 bases lay in between. The length of the CDR3 is 14 residues. CDR3 DNA: TGTGCCAGCAGTGGAAGACAGGATTCCTACGAGCAGTACTTC. Amino acid sequence: CASSGRQDSYEQYF.

The rearrangement joins TRBV19 to TRBJ2-1; 14 bases are a match to TRBD2. CDR3 length: 19 residues. With 8 bases clipped from V and 0 bases from J, the junction kept 12 bases outside the gene matches. CDR1 is LNHDA, CDR2 SQIVND, per germline (reference sequence). This CDR3 reads CASVTGTSGSRSSYNEQFF. The CDR3 DNA follows: TGTGCCAGTGTAACCGGGACTAGCGGGAGCCGGAGCTCCTACAATGAGCAGTTCTTC.